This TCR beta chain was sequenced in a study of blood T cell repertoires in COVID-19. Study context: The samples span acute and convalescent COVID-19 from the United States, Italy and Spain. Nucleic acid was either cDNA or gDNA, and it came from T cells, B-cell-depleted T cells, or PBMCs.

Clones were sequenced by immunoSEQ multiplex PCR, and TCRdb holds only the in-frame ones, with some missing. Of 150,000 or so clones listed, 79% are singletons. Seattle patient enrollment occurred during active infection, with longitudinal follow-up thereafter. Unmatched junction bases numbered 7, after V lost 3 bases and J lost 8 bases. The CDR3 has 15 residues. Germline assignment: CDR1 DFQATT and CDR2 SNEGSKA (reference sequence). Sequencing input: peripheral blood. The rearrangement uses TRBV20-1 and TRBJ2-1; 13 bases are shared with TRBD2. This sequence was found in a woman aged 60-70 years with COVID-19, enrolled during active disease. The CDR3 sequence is CSASSLAGGPDEQFF. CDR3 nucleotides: TGCAGTGCTAGTTCACTAGCGGGGGGGCCAGATGAGCAGTTCTTC.